Each of the 24 T cell receptor beta chains below was sequenced from the same sample in a study of T cell changes during pregnancy in multiple sclerosis. Generated by immunoSEQ multiplex PCR, the TCRdb table keeps only in-frame clones and is missing some. The sample lists about 54,000 clones, around 90% occurring once. Sequenced material: peripheral blood, taken after pregnancy. These receptors were obtained from a female donor in good health, enrolled as a control in a pregnancy study.

The J gene is TRBJ2-1, the V gene TRBV27; 11 bases map to TRBD2. Per the germline V gene, CDR1 is MNHEY and CDR2 is SMNVEV (reference sequence). CDR3 length equals 16 residues. V was pared by 3 bases and J by 4 bases, with 5 bases of the junction left unmatched. The CDR3 DNA is TGTGCCAGCAGTTTTCGGACTAGCGGGTTTTACAATGAGCAGTTCTTC. As protein: CASSFRTSGFYNEQFF.

V gene TRBV10-3 combines with J gene TRBJ1-1, with unresolved D. V shed 0 bases and J shed 0 bases, with 5 bases lying between them. The CDR3 length is 14 residues. From germline, CDR1 is ENHRY and CDR2 SYGVKD. The CDR3 region has the DNA TGTGCCATCAGTGAGTCTTATATGAACACTGAAGCTTTCTTT. This gives the protein CAISESYMNTEAFF.

V gene TRBV2 combines with J gene TRBJ2-7; D may be TRBD2 (6 bases). The CDR3 contains 14 residues. Deletions cut 6 bases from V and 5 bases from J, with 17 bases between. Germline CDR1 is SNHLY and CDR2 is FYNNEI. The CDR3: CASSASERSHEQYF. The CDR3 region has the DNA TGTGCCAGCAGCGCTAGCGAAAGAAGCCACGAGCAGTACTTC.

The rearrangement uses TRBV20-1 and TRBJ1-1; D remains unclear. Trimming removed 0 bases from V and 7 bases from J, with 3 bases in between. CDR1 DFQATT and CDR2 SNEGSKA come from the germline V gene (reference sequence). The CDR3 totals 10 residues. The CDR3 here is CSARDSEAFF. The CDR3 region has the DNA TGCAGTGCTAGAGACAGTGAAGCTTTCTTT.

The rearrangement joins TRBV7-2 to TRBJ2-1, with 13 bases identical to TRBD2. Germline-derived CDR1 and CDR2 are SGHTA and FQGNSA. The J segment lost 10 bases and the V segment lost 6 bases, leaving 9 bases of the junction unmatched. The CDR3 length is 15 residues. CDR3 protein: CASRFTLAGGEEQFF. The CDR3 bases are TGTGCCAGCAGGTTCACACTAGCGGGAGGGGAGGAGCAGTTCTTC.

The chain uses TRBV12-5 and TRBJ2-7; D may be TRBD1 (6 bases). V shed 2 bases and J shed 6 bases, with 17 bases lying between them. The CDR3 loop spans 15 amino acids. Germline values: CDR1 LGHNT, CDR2 FRNRAP. The CDR3 protein is CASGLSLGQGFEQYF. As DNA, the CDR3 is TGTGCTAGTGGTTTGAGTCTGGGCCAGGGGTTCGAGCAGTACTTC. Using reference TRBV12-5 and TRBJ2-7 for the parts outside the CDR3, the full variable domain is DARVTQTPRHKVTEMGQEVTMRCQPILGHNTVFWYRQTMMQGLELLAYFRNRAPLDDSGMPKDRFSAEMPDATLATLKIQPSEPRDSAVYFCASGLSLGQGFEQYFGPGTRLTVT.

The gene calls are TRBV28 and TRBJ2-3, with D unresolved. Trimming removed 5 bases at V and 0 bases at J, with 18 bases between. From germline, CDR1 is MDHEN and CDR2 SYDVKM. This CDR3 is built from 17 residues. The CDR3 DNA follows: TGTGCCAGCAGTACCTCCGTGGGCCTCCTAAGCACAGATACGCAGTATTTT. Protein sequence: CASSTSVGLLSTDTQYF.

The chain couples TRBV15 to TRBJ1-1; 8 positions match TRBD1. This CDR3 has 14 residues. Germline CDR1 LNHNV, CDR2 YYDKDF (reference sequence). Losses at the gene ends were 0 bases for V and 10 bases for J; bases not matched to a gene: 7. The CDR3 coding sequence is TGTGCCACCAGCAGAGATCGGGACAGGACCAGAGCTTTCTTT. It codes for CATSRDRDRTRAFF.

The V gene is TRBV29-1, the J gene TRBJ2-7; tentatively, D is TRBD2 (7 bases). The CDR3 contains 14 residues. V was cut by 6 bases and J by 0 bases, with 15 bases left in between. Per germline, CDR1 SQVTM and CDR2 ANQGSEA. The CDR3 is CSVRGGRSSYEQYF. Here the CDR3 DNA reads TGCAGCGTGAGGGGGGGCCGGAGCTCCTACGAGCAGTACTTC.

This clone appeared once. CDR3 amino acids: CASSLGGRGEGSPLHF. Here the CDR3 DNA reads TGTGCCAGCAGTTTAGGGGGGAGAGGGGAAGGATCACCCCTCCACTTT. The rearrangement joins TRBV28 to TRBJ1-6, with D perhaps matching TRBD1 (5 bases). CDR1 and CDR2 (germline): MDHEN, SYDVKM. This CDR3 has 16 amino acids. V was pared by 2 bases and J by 10 bases, with 18 bases between.

The chain couples TRBV7-2 to TRBJ2-7, with 8 bases aligning to TRBD1. Unmatched junction bases numbered 2, after V lost 1 base and J lost 3 bases. Germline V lookup: CDR1 SGHTA, CDR2 FQGNSA. CDR3 length equals 14 residues. The CDR3 DNA reads TGTGCCAGCAGCTTAGACAGGGGGGACTACGAGCAGTACTTC. Protein: CASSLDRGDYEQYF.

The rearrangement links TRBV6-5 to TRBJ2-7, with D tentatively TRBD2 (7 bases). Germline CDR1 is MNHEY and CDR2 is SVGAGI. The V end was cut by 0 bases, the J end by 3 bases, with 15 bases between. The CDR3 covers 16 residues. CDR3 region: CASSYSRGGEGYEQYF. CDR3 nucleotide sequence: TGTGCCAGCAGTTACTCTAGGGGGGGAGAGGGCTACGAGCAGTACTTC.

The V gene is TRBV27, the J gene TRBJ2-7; 7 bases are shared with TRBD1. Trimming removed 4 bases from V and 7 bases from J; junction bases left unmatched: 4. The CDR3 totals 12 residues. Per germline, CDR1 MNHEY and CDR2 SMNVEV (reference sequence). The CDR3 region has the DNA TGTGCCAGCAGTTCGACAGGGCCAGAGCAGTACTTC. Translated: CASSSTGPEQYF.

This clone was counted once. V gene TRBV16 combines with J gene TRBJ1-1; maybe TRBD1 (6 bases). Trimming stripped 2 bases from V and 1 base from J, with 11 bases between. CDR1 KGHSY and CDR2 FQNENV come from the germline V gene. The CDR3 has 15 residues. The CDR3 reads CASSQHTGKNTEAFF. CDR3 in DNA: TGTGCCAGCAGCCAACATACAGGGAAGAACACTGAAGCTTTCTTT.

The rearrangement joins TRBV6-5 to TRBJ1-5; D is possibly TRBD1 (6 bases). Germline loops: CDR1 MNHEY, CDR2 SVGAGI. The CDR3 is made up of 14 amino acids. V was shortened by 6 bases and J by 6 bases, with 15 bases between the two germline ends. The DNA for the CDR3 is TGTGCCAGCAGCCTCGGGGGGGCTTCTCAGCCCCAGCATTTT. Translated, it gives CASSLGGASQPQHF.

The sample holds a few counts of this clone. The chain carries TRBV9 and TRBJ1-4; TRBD1 might be the D (5 bases). The V end lost 0 bases, the J end lost 8 bases, and 14 bases lay between the germline ends. The CDR3 sequence is 15 residues long. The germline CDR1 and CDR2 sequences are SGDLS and YYNGEE. CDR3 sequence reads: CASSVGPGSREKLFF. The CDR3 DNA reads TGTGCCAGCAGCGTAGGGCCAGGGTCTCGAGAAAAACTGTTTTTT.

V gene TRBV5-6 combines with J gene TRBJ1-2, with TRBD1 as a possible D gene (5 bases). The CDR3 has 16 amino acids. Germline assignment: CDR1 SGHDT and CDR2 YYEEEE. V shed 5 bases and J shed 3 bases, with 20 bases lying between them. The chain's CDR3 is CASRKRGSKLHYGYTF. CDR3 DNA sequence: TGTGCCAGCAGGAAGCGGGGGTCCAAGTTACACTATGGCTACACCTTC.

The J gene is TRBJ2-7, the V gene TRBV19, with D maybe TRBD2 (5 bases). CDR3 size: 11 residues. Trimming stripped 9 bases from V and 1 base from J, with 7 bases between. Germline-derived CDR1 and CDR2 are LNHDA and SQIVND (reference sequence). Here the CDR3 reads CASGMSYEQYF. The DNA of the CDR3 is TGTGCCAGCGGGATGTCCTACGAGCAGTACTTC.

The chain uses TRBV28 and TRBJ1-5; no definite D call. CDR1 and CDR2 from the germline V gene are MDHEN and SYDVKM. This CDR3 comprises 15 residues. Trimming took off 0 bases at V and 8 bases at J, with 14 bases between the two ends. CDR3 DNA: TGTGCCAGCAGTTTATGGGGAGCCGCCGGGGAGCCCCAGCATTTT. Translated: CASSLWGAAGEPQHF.

The chain joins TRBV14 to TRBJ1-5, with 7 bases identical to TRBD1. CDR3 size: 15 residues. The germline gives CDR1 SGHDN, CDR2 FVKESK. The trim removed 4 bases at V and 5 bases at J, leaving 8 bases unmatched. The CDR3 DNA follows: TGTGCCAGCAGCCCCTTTTTGCAGGGGGATCAGCCCCAGCATTTT. It specifies CASSPFLQGDQPQHF.

J is TRBJ2-7 and V is TRBV6-1, with D uncertain. CDR1 is MNHNS and CDR2 is SASEGT in the germline V gene. V gave up 0 bases and J gave up 5 bases, with 11 bases separating them. CDR3 length: 14 amino acids. CDR3 protein: CASSEAVNSNEQYF. In DNA form, the CDR3 reads TGTGCCAGCAGTGAAGCTGTGAACTCAAACGAGCAGTACTTC.

The rearrangement links TRBV7-7 to TRBJ2-5, with TRBD1 identical over 11 bases. CDR3 size: 16 residues. Unmatched junction bases numbered 9, after V lost 5 bases and J lost 4 bases. Germline-derived CDR1 and CDR2 are SSHAT and FNYEAQ (reference sequence). CDR3 region: CASSPHGQGAVETQYF. The CDR3 bases are TGTGCCAGCAGCCCACATGGACAGGGGGCCGTAGAGACCCAGTACTTC. Looking up the rest from reference TRBV7-7 and TRBJ2-5 gives the full variable domain: GAGVSQSPRYKVTKRGQDVTLRCDPISSHATLYWYQQALGQGPEFLTYFNYEAQPDKSGLPSDRFSAERPEGSISTLTIQRTEQRDSAMYRCASSPHGQGAVETQYFGPGTRLLVL.

The chain employs TRBV19 and TRBJ1-2, with a weak D call TRBD1 (5 bases). The CDR3 extends over 15 amino acids. Per the germline V gene, CDR1 is LNHDA and CDR2 is SQIVND (reference sequence). Trimming pared 5 bases from V and 0 bases from J, leaving 13 bases between. CDR3 sequence reads: CASSGSRASNYGYTF. The DNA for the CDR3 is TGTGCCAGTAGTGGCAGCAGGGCATCTAACTATGGCTACACCTTC.

This chain links TRBV11-2 with TRBJ2-7, with TRBD2 as a possible D gene (5 bases). The CDR3 runs to 13 residues. Trimming took 0 bases from V and 9 from J, leaving 12 bases between them. Germline V gene data show CDR1 as SGHAT and CDR2 as FQNNGV. The CDR3 DNA follows: TGTGCCAGCAGCTTAGATGGGCGGGCAATGCAGTACTTC. It yields the protein CASSLDGRAMQYF.